These 3 T cell receptor beta chains were all obtained from the same sample, sequenced in a study of cytomegalovirus exposure and HLA in healthy donors. PCR was performed using 60 Vbeta and 13 Jbeta primers. Profiling relied on immunoSEQ multiplex PCR, and the TCRdb table lists in-frame clones only, not all of them. The data contain hundreds of thousands of clones, approximately 81% of them singletons. The source material was PBMCs. The origin of the receptors is a girl aged 2 to 9 in good health and CMV-seronegative.

This CDR3 is CASSPGPTGMNQPQHF. The CDR3 bases are TGCGCCAGCAGCCCGGGCCCGACAGGGATGAATCAGCCCCAGCATTTT. The chain is built from TRBV5-1 and TRBJ1-5; TRBD1 agrees at 7 bases. The CDR3 sequence is 16 residues long. The ends lost 4 bases at V and 4 bases at J; junction bases unmatched: 11. Germline CDR1 SGHRS, CDR2 YFSETQ.

This clone appeared a single time. The chain links TRBV9 to TRBJ1-1; 9 nucleotides line up with TRBD1. Germline loops: CDR1 SGDLS, CDR2 YYNGEE. Germline trimming cut 6 bases from V and 7 bases from J; bases unmatched to any gene: 13. The CDR3 runs 15 residues. The CDR3 DNA is TGTGCCAGCACCACAGGGGGCCTGGGGGTAGGTGAAGCTTTCTTT. Its protein product is CASTTGGLGVGEAFF.

The genes are TRBV29-1 and TRBJ2-7; 10 positions match TRBD2. Germline V lookup: CDR1 SQVTM, CDR2 ANQGSEA. The CDR3 spans 13 residues. V was pared by 4 bases and J by 5 bases, with 5 bases of the junction left unmatched. The CDR3 loop is CSVALAGFDEQYF. Here the CDR3 DNA reads TGCAGCGTTGCACTAGCGGGATTCGACGAGCAGTACTTC.